This T cell receptor (beta chain) emerged from a study of T cell responses to AZD1222 COVID-19 vaccine. This clone has just one count. The antigen is not known. Study-level findings and limits: None of the repertoires were sampled until the peak T cell response had passed.

The CDR3 spans 15 residues. V was clipped by 6 bases and J by 6 bases, with 18 bases between them. The germline V gene has CDR1 MNHEY and CDR2 SVGAGI. Assay used: immunoSEQ multiplex PCR; TCRdb lists only in-frame clones, some missing. The table lists about 150,000 clones, about 88% of them singletons. The source is an adult in good health. Sequencing was performed on peripheral blood, taken on day 0 of AZD1222 vaccination. J is TRBJ2-1 and V is TRBV6-5; tentatively, D is TRBD1 (6 bases). The CDR3 region has the DNA TGTGCCAGCAGGACCCTCACAGGGTCCGGCAATGAGCAGTTCTTC. Its protein product is CASRTLTGSGNEQFF.